These T cell receptor beta chains were read from a single sample in a study of CD8+CD57+ T cells in acquired aplastic anemia. MiXCR was run by TCRdb on the reads, yielding one entry per CDR3 protein. Among about 210,000 distinct CDR3 sequences listed, 30% to 40% were seen once. Sequencing input: sorted CD4+, CD8+, or CD8+CD57+ T cells (not recorded which) from PBMCs. The receptors come from a human donor in good health, serving as a control. CDR3s include the opening cysteine and the closing phenylalanine or tryptophan. The D gene is left open where the match is weak. Clone sizes are given selectively: once, few, many, or a class where the clone is expanded.

V: TRBV19; J: TRBJ1-2; size: many; D: .; CDR3: CASWQGGGYTF; DNA: TGTGCCAGTTGGCAGGGCGGAGGCTACACCTTC
V: TRBV6-6; J: TRBJ1-2; size: .; D: .; CDR3: CASSYSLGSSHYGYTF; DNA: TGTGCCAGCAGTTACTCCCTGGGCAGTTCCCACTATGGCTACACCTTC
V: TRBV30; J: TRBJ1-2; size: few; D: .; CDR3: CAWSVHRTGYTF; DNA: TGTGCCTGGAGTGTACACAGGACTGGCTACACCTTC
V: TRBV2; J: TRBJ1-6; size: .; D: .; CDR3: CAIRGGKDSPLHF; DNA: TGTGCCATCAGAGGCGGTAAGGATTCACCCCTCCACTTT
V: TRBV5-6; J: TRBJ1-1; size: few; D: .; CDR3: CASSLITGVYRLETEAFF; DNA: TGTGCCAGCAGCTTGATCACCGGGGTCTATCGGCTTGAAACTGAAGCTTTCTTT
V: TRBV15; J: TRBJ2-1; size: few; D: TRBD1; CDR3: CATSRDETGANYNEQFF; DNA: TGTGCCACCAGCAGAGACGAGACAGGGGCCAACTACAATGAGCAGTTCTTC
V: TRBV7-3; J: TRBJ2-7; size: few; D: TRBD2; CDR3: CASSPSGDSYEQYF; DNA: TGTGCCAGCAGTCCTAGCGGGGATTCCTACGAGCAGTACTTC
V: TRBV12-3/TRBV12-4; J: TRBJ1-2; size: .; D: .; CDR3: CASSSPARGDYGYTF; DNA: TGTGCCAGCAGTTCCCCCGCCCGGGGGGACTATGGCTACACCTTC
V: TRBV27; J: TRBJ2-7; size: many; D: .; CDR3: CATGQSYEQYF; DNA: TGTGCCACGGGGCAGAGCTACGAGCAGTACTTC
V: TRBV3-1; J: TRBJ1-2; size: .; D: TRBD1; CDR3: CASSQEQGAHFGYTF; DNA: TGTGCCAGCAGCCAGGAACAGGGGGCCCATTTTGGCTACACCTTC
V: TRBV27; J: TRBJ2-1; size: many; D: .; CDR3: CASSPGRVPLHF; DNA: TGTGCCAGCAGTCCCGGACGGGTACCACTTCACTTC
V: TRBV19; J: TRBJ1-2; size: many; D: .; CDR3: CASSPGPLYGYTF; DNA: TGTGCCAGTAGCCCCGGGCCGCTATATGGCTACACCTTC
V: TRBV12-3/TRBV12-4; J: TRBJ2-5; size: many; D: TRBD1; CDR3: CASSTTGGSETQYF; DNA: TGTGCCAGCAGTACCACAGGGGGCAGCGAGACCCAGTACTTC
V: TRBV2; J: TRBJ1-5; size: many; D: .; CDR3: CASSDTSNQPQHF; DNA: TGTGCCAGCAGTGACACTAGCAATCAGCCCCAGCATTTT
V: TRBV6-1; J: TRBJ2-2; size: few; D: .; CDR3: CATFPGVGTGELFF; DNA: TGTGCCACCTTCCCGGGGGTGGGCACCGGGGAGCTGTTTTTT
V: TRBV19; J: TRBJ1-2; size: .; D: TRBD1; CDR3: CASNQGRGRSVYGYTF; DNA: TGTGCCAGTAATCAGGGCAGGGGGCGTTCTGTCTATGGCTACACCTTC
V: TRBV2; J: TRBJ1-1; size: .; D: .; CDR3: CAPRAGANTEAFF; DNA: TGTGCCCCTCGGGCCGGAGCGAACACTGAAGCTTTCTTT
V: TRBV12-3/TRBV12-4; J: TRBJ1-1; size: many; D: .; CDR3: CASSLKWNTEAFF; DNA: TGTGCCAGCAGCCTGAAGTGGAACACTGAAGCTTTCTTT
V: TRBV11-1; J: TRBJ2-1; size: .; D: TRBD1; CDR3: CASSTQFGTGVRRKFF; DNA: TGTGCCAGCAGCACACAATTCGGGACAGGGGTTCGTCGAAAGTTCTTC
V: TRBV20-1; J: TRBJ2-1; size: few; D: .; CDR3: CSARFTEGSNEQFF; DNA: TGCAGTGCTAGATTTACGGAAGGGAGCAATGAGCAGTTCTTC
V: TRBV19; J: TRBJ2-3; size: .; D: TRBD2; CDR3: CASSILSGRDSDTQCF; DNA: TGTGCCAGTAGTATCCTTAGCGGGAGGGACTCAGATACGCAGTGTTTT
V: TRBV2; J: TRBJ1-2; size: .; D: TRBD1; CDR3: CASTRTGKYGYTF; DNA: TGTGCCAGCACCCGGACAGGAAAATATGGCTACACCTTC
V: TRBV25-1; J: TRBJ2-2; size: .; D: TRBD1; CDR3: CASSATGGSNTGELFF; DNA: TGTGCCAGCAGTGCAACAGGGGGCTCGAACACCGGGGAGCTGTTTTTT
V: TRBV9; J: TRBJ2-1; size: .; D: TRBD2; CDR3: CASSAQRGGSYNEQFF; DNA: TGTGCCAGCAGCGCTCAGCGGGGGGGCTCTTACAATGAGCAGTTCTTC
V: TRBV5-1; J: TRBJ2-3; size: .; D: .; CDR3: CASSFRGLSGSTDTQCF; DNA: TGCGCCAGCAGCTTTAGGGGCCTTAGCGGTAGCACAGATACGCAGTGTTTT
V: TRBV5-6; J: TRBJ2-5; size: .; D: .; CDR3: CASSFLEGRGAQYF; DNA: TGTGCCAGCAGCTTTTTGGAGGGGCGCGGGGCCCAGTACTTC
V: TRBV7-3; J: TRBJ2-1; size: .; D: TRBD2; CDR3: CASSLRGGGTYNEQFF; DNA: TGTGCCAGCAGCTTAAGAGGCGGGGGGACCTACAATGAGCAGTTCTTC
V: TRBV7-2; J: TRBJ1-2; size: many; D: .; CDR3: CASSLGGTAGGYTF; DNA: TGTGCCAGCAGCTTAGGGGGGACCGCCGGTGGCTACACCTTC
V: TRBV9; J: TRBJ2-1; size: many; D: .; CDR3: CASSADGPSYNEQFF; DNA: TGTGCCAGCAGCGCCGACGGACCTTCCTACAATGAGCAGTTCTTC
V: TRBV7-2; J: TRBJ2-2; size: .; D: .; CDR3: CASSLDVFYTGELFF; DNA: TGTGCCAGCAGCCTCGACGTGTTTTACACCGGGGAGCTGTTTTTT
V: TRBV7-2; J: TRBJ2-2; size: many; D: .; CDR3: CASSLVYTGELFF; DNA: TGTGCCAGCAGCTTGGTTTACACCGGGGAGCTGTTTTTT
V: TRBV25-1; J: TRBJ1-1; size: medium-sized; D: .; CDR3: CASRTLDTEAFF; DNA: TGTGCCAGCAGGACCCTGGACACTGAAGCTTTCTTT
V: TRBV7-8; J: TRBJ1-1; size: many; D: .; CDR3: CASSLTPLGEAFF; DNA: TGTGCCAGCAGCTTAACTCCTTTAGGCGAAGCTTTCTTT
V: TRBV5-1; J: TRBJ2-3; size: .; D: TRBD2; CDR3: CASSVAGGREADTQYF; DNA: TGCGCCAGCTCCGTAGCAGGCGGGAGGGAGGCAGATACGCAGTATTTT
V: TRBV10-3; J: TRBJ1-3; size: .; D: .; CDR3: CAITPGLSGNTIYF; DNA: TGTGCCATCACTCCGGGACTCTCTGGAAACACCATATATTTT
V: TRBV2; J: TRBJ1-1; size: many; D: TRBD1; CDR3: CASRDDRAPQAFF; DNA: TGTGCCAGCAGAGATGACAGGGCACCGCAAGCTTTCTTT
V: TRBV20-1; J: TRBJ2-3; size: few; D: TRBD2; CDR3: CSAIPRISGGSRKYF; DNA: TGCAGTGCTATCCCTAGAATTAGCGGGGGTTCGAGGAAGTATTTT
V: TRBV20-1; J: TRBJ2-7; size: many; D: .; CDR3: CSAPIPPSYEQYF; DNA: TGCAGTGCCCCGATCCCTCCCTCCTACGAGCAGTACTTC
V: TRBV6-5; J: TRBJ1-1; size: many; D: .; CDR3: CASRGTGAEAFF; DNA: TGTGCCAGCAGGGGAACCGGGGCTGAAGCTTTCTTT
V: TRBV2; J: TRBJ2-3; size: many; D: .; CDR3: CASTAGPTDTQYF; DNA: TGTGCCAGCACGGCGGGGCCCACAGATACGCAGTATTTT
V: TRBV20-1; J: TRBJ1-2; size: .; D: .; CDR3: CSARDRGTPGDYGYTF; DNA: TGCAGTGCCAGAGATCGTGGGACCCCGGGCGACTATGGCTACACCTTC
V: TRBV5-1; J: TRBJ1-1; size: many; D: .; CDR3: CASNRGMNTEAFF; DNA: TGCGCCAGCAACCGGGGGATGAACACTGAAGCTTTCTTT
V: TRBV11-2; J: TRBJ1-2; size: .; D: .; CDR3: CASSYRPNRQANFGGYTF; DNA: TGTGCCAGCAGCTACCGCCCTAATCGACAGGCAAATTTCGGGGGCTACACCTTC
V: TRBV12-3/TRBV12-4; J: TRBJ1-1; size: many; D: .; CDR3: CASSLEGAWAFF; DNA: TGTGCCAGCAGTTTAGAGGGAGCTTGGGCTTTCTTT
V: TRBV25-1; J: TRBJ2-7; size: .; D: .; CDR3: CASMRGPYEQYF; DNA: TGTGCCAGCATGCGGGGTCCCTACGAGCAGTACTTC
V: TRBV7-2; J: TRBJ1-1; size: many; D: .; CDR3: CASSQSGPAFF; DNA: TGTGCCAGCAGCCAGTCGGGGCCAGCTTTCTTT
V: TRBV2; J: TRBJ1-1; size: .; D: .; CDR3: CASSEFRDPRGAFF; DNA: TGTGCCAGCAGCGAATTCAGGGATCCCCGGGGAGCTTTCTTT
V: TRBV2; J: TRBJ2-7; size: .; D: .; CDR3: CATYSGNRDEQYF; DNA: TGTGCCACGTACTCCGGGAACAGGGACGAGCAGTACTTC
V: TRBV5-1; J: TRBJ2-7; size: few; D: .; CDR3: CASSLAPPITYEQYF; DNA: TGCGCCAGCAGCTTGGCACCTCCAATAACCTACGAGCAGTACTTC
V: TRBV12-3/TRBV12-4; J: TRBJ2-7; size: few; D: .; CDR3: CASSLFERGVHEQYF; DNA: TGTGCCAGCAGTTTGTTCGAGAGGGGAGTACACGAGCAGTACTTC
V: TRBV5-1; J: TRBJ1-2; size: few; D: .; CDR3: CASRVASDYGYTF; DNA: TGCGCCAGCAGGGTTGCATCGGACTATGGCTACACCTTC
V: TRBV25-1; J: TRBJ2-5; size: .; D: .; CDR3: CASIGGDQETQYF; DNA: TGTGCCAGCATAGGGGGGGATCAAGAGACCCAGTACTTC
V: TRBV6-4; J: TRBJ1-5; size: few; D: .; CDR3: CASRKPGLVSWWPQHF; DNA: TGTGCCAGCAGAAAACCGGGACTCGTATCGTGGTGGCCCCAGCATTTT
V: TRBV7-2; J: TRBJ2-3; size: many; D: .; CDR3: CASSLAGGRTDTQYF; DNA: TGTGCCAGCAGCTTAGCGGGGGGGCGTACAGATACGCAGTATTTT